The source of this T cell receptor (beta chain) is a study of CD8+ T cells in alopecia areata. Study outcomes and limitations: Whereas mice showed it more clearly, TCR sharing across patients was murkier, possibly because of HLA. With tofacitinib ongoing, many expanded lesional clones persisted in both scalp and blood.

The CDR3 runs 14 residues. Germline loops: CDR1 GTSNPN, CDR2 SVGIG (reference sequence). Between the trimmed V and J ends, which lost 1 base and 4 bases, there was a span of 13 bases. A note on this clone: Its antigen is undetermined.

Extracted from the samples, RNA was reverse transcribed into cDNA to serve as the sequencing template. Only in-frame clones appear in the TCRdb table, and some are missing; sequencing was by immunoSEQ multiplex PCR. The repertoire holds about 210,000 clones, with 55% to 70% as singletons. Specified treatment: oral pan-JAK inhibitor, 5-10 mg twice daily. Researchers gathered lesional scalp punch biopsies and peripheral blood from patients with alopecia areata. This clonotype was obtained from a human donor with alopecia areata. The chain joins TRBV30 to TRBJ1-2; unclear D gene. The source was CD4+ T cells sorted from blood, collected at week 4, from a patient treated with tofacitinib. The CDR3 protein is CAWSATLWAYGYTF. Written as DNA, the CDR3 is TGTGCCTGGAGTGCGACACTCTGGGCCTATGGCTACACCTTC.